This record concerns one T cell receptor beta chain sequence. Its antigen is not yet known. The input lacks base qualities; no much larger clone sits a single base away. Participants in the prospective study were enrolled through a virtual design, were aged 18 to 89 years, and lived in roughly 25 United States geographic areas. Cohort assignment in the prospective study relied on participant-reported clinical history from a screening survey and a study questionnaire. Mobile phlebotomists in the prospective study collected whole blood, serum and a nasopharyngeal or oropharyngeal swab from every participant. Prospective study participants could optionally give additional blood draws and questionnaires over an approximately two-month period. Prospective study blood samples were shipped either frozen or at room temperature before DNA extraction. The sample belongs to a study of blood T cell repertoires in COVID-19 (dated by TCRdb to between 2020 and 2021). Study-wide context: Samples covering the acute and convalescent phases of COVID-19 were provided by collaborators in the United States, Italy and Spain. Where available, HLA class I and class II types were taken from metadata supplied by the sample provider and were not determined by assay-based typing. The repertoires were released in a freely available public database meant as a resource for research on the immune response to SARS-CoV-2. A de-identified subject ID, COVID-19 status, age in years and sex were almost always included in the sample metadata. The prospective study material was composed of cDNA or gDNA derived from T cells, B-cell-depleted T cells, or PBMCs. Samples were obtained from the ongoing ImmuneRACE study (first 160 participants) and from some 1,200 subjects provided by 6 global collaborators. The dataset comprised deeply sampled blood TCRbeta repertoires from subjects exposed to, actively infected with, or recovered from COVID-19.

TCRbeta CDR3 regions were amplified from genomic DNA by means of the immunoSEQ Assay, a bias-controlled multiplex PCR. In the original analysis: The number of nucleated cells in each sample was estimated by amplification of reference gene primers within the assay. To quantify the absolute abundance of each unique TCRbeta CDR3 rearrangement, sequence reads were collapsed and filtered. Productive Simpson clonality was computed per sample as the square root of Simpson's diversity index over productive rearrangements. The source is immuneACCESS, and TCRdb retained only in-frame sequences with V and J called. Part of the clones is not carried over; for the studies checked, unresolved V genes explain less than half of this, and the remainder is unexplained. Clone size and the V and J calls come from that table; the DNA yielded D and trimming. The sample records 200,000 or so clones, just over 85% of which are singletons. Around 3.5% of the sample belongs to the ten largest clones.

What the authors observed across the whole study: The amount of clinical and demographic metadata varied by source and participant and was provided uncurated.

The source of this sequence is a woman aged 40 to 50 with acute COVID-19. The sequenced sample was PBMCs or T cells enriched from blood (not recorded which).

CDR3 region: CASSQPPPAPEAFF. The DNA is as follows: TGTGCCAGCAGCCAACCCCCCCCCGCGCCCGAAGCTTTCTTT. The chain couples TRBV3-1 (or the pseudogene TRBV3-2) to TRBJ1-1; the D gene is unclear. V is cut by 2 bases and J by 8 bases, and the space between the germline ends is 15 bases. The CDR3 numbers 14 residues from cysteine through phenylalanine. Kept here is only the CDR3 DNA, which spans 42 bases and is read in frame from base 1. Via the germline V gene (reference sequence), CDR1 is LGHDT and CDR2 YNNKEL.